Sequencing of this T cell receptor (beta chain) was carried out in a study of regulatory T cells in long-lasting Graves disease. Notes on the study in general: Persistent disease was associated with favored TRBV28 usage and with favored use of TRBJ1-2 and TRBJ2-5.

The length of the CDR3 is 15 residues. V lost 3 bases, J lost 6 bases, and 15 bases lay in between. CDR1 and CDR2 (germline): SNHLY, FYNNEI. Regarding time point: newly diagnosed GD, antithyroid drugs for less than 3 months. TCR sequences were obtained from RNA taken from PBMCs. American Thyroid Association guidelines defined how Graves' disease was diagnosed. Library construction for TCR beta used iRepertoire HTBI primers and Arm-PCR of CDR3 regions. Using its own MiXCR run on the multiplex PCR reads, TCRdb lists one record per CDR3 protein. The sample gives more than 450,000 distinct CDR3 sequences, around 11% of which show up once; roughly 8.9% is in the top ten. This clonotype was counted at least ten times. Its specificity is not known. The same data also went into a second study, on T cells in Graves' hyperthyroidism and ophthalmopathy. As that study records: Most thyroid clonotypes expanded above 0.001 were also detected in blood.

The TCR was taken from a young woman with Graves disease. Sequenced material: peripheral blood mononuclear cells (PBMCs), taken at new diagnosis, from a patient treated with antithyroid drugs. V usage is TRBV2 and J usage is TRBJ1-3; D is unclear. The CDR3 coding sequence is TGTGCCAGCAGTGAGGGTCGTACAAGGGAAAACACCATATATTTT. It codes for CASSEGRTRENTIYF. Together with reference TRBV2 and TRBJ1-3, the CDR3 gives the full variable domain: EPEVTQTPSHQVTQMGQEVILRCVPISNHLYFYWYRQILGQKVEFLVSFYNNEISEKSEIFDDQFSVERPDGSNFTLKIRSTKLEDSAMYFCASSEGRTRENTIYFGEGSWLTVV.